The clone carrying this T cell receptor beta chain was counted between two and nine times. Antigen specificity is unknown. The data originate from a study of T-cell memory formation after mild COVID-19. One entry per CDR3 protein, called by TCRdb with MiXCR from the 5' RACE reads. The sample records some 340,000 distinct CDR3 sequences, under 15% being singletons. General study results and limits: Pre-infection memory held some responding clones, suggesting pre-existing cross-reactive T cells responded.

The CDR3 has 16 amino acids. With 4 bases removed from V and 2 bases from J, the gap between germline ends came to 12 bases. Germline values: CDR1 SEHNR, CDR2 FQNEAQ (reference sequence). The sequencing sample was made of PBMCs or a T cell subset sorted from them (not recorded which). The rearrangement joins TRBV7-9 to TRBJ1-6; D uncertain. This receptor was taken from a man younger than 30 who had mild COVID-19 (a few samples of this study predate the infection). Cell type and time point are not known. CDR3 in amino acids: CASSSAGGAYNSPLHF. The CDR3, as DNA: TGTGCCAGCAGCTCCGCCGGTGGAGCCTATAATTCACCCCTCCACTTT.